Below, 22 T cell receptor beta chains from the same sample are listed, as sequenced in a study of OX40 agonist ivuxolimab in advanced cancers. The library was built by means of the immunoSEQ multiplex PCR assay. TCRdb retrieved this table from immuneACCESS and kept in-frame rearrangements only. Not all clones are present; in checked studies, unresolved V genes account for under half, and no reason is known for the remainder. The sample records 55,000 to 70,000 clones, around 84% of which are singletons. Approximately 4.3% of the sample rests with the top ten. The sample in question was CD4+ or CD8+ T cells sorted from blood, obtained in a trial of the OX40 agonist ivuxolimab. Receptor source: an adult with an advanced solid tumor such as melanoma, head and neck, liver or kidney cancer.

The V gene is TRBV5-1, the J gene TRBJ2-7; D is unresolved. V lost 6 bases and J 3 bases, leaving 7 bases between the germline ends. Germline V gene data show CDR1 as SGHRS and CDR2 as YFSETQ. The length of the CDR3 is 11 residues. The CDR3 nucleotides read TGCGCCAGCACTGGCGACTACGAGCAGTACTTC. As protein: CASTGDYEQYF. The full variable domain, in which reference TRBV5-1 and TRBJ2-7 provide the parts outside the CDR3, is KAGVTQTPRYLIKTRGQQVTLSCSPISGHRSVSWYQQTPGQGLQFLFEYFSETQRNKGNFPGRFSGRQFSNSRSEMNVSTLELGDSALYLCASTGDYEQYFGPGTRLTVT.

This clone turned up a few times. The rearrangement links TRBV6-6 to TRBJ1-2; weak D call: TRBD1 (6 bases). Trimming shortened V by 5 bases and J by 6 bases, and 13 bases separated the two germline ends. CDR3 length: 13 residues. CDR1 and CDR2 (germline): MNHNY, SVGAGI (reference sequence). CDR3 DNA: TGTGCCAGCAGTACAGGGAATTATGATGGCTACACCTTC. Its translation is CASSTGNYDGYTF.

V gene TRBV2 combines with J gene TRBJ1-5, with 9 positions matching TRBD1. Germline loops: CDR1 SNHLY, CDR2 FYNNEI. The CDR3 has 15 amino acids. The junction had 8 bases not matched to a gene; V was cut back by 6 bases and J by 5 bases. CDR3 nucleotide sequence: TGTGCCAGCAGGGGACAGGGTCTTTGGTATCAGCCCCAGCATTTT. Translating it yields CASRGQGLWYQPQHF.

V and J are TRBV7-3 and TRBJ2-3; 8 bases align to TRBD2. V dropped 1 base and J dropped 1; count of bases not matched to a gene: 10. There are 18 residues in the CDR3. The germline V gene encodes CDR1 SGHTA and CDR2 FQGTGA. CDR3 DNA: TGTGCCAGCAGCTTAAAGGCGTGGGGACTAGGCGGCACAGATACGCAGTATTTT. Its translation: CASSLKAWGLGGTDTQYF.

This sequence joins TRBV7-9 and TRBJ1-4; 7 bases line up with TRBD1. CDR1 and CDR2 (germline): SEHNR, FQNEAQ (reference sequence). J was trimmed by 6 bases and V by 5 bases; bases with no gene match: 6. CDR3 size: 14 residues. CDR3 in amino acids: CASSHRGADEKLFF. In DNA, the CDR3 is TGTGCCAGCAGCCACAGGGGAGCGGATGAAAAACTGTTTTTT. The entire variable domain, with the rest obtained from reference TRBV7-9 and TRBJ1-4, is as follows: DTGVSQNPRHKITKRGQNVTFRCDPISEHNRLYWYRQTLGQGPEFLTYFQNEAQLEKSRLLSDRFSAERPKGSFSTLEIQRTEQGDSAMYLCASSHRGADEKLFFGSGTQLSVL.

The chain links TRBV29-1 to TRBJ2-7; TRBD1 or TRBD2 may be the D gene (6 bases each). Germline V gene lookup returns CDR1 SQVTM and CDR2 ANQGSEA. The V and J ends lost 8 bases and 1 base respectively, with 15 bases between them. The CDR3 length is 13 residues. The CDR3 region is CSFPRGASYEQYF. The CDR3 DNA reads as TGCAGCTTCCCGAGGGGGGCGTCCTACGAGCAGTACTTC.

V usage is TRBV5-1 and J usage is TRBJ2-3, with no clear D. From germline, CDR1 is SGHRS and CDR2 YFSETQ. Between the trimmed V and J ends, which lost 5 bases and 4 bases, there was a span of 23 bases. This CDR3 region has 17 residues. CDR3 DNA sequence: TGCGCCAGCAGTGCCAAGCTTAACAGTGCTCTACCAGATACGCAGTATTTT. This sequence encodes CASSAKLNSALPDTQYF.

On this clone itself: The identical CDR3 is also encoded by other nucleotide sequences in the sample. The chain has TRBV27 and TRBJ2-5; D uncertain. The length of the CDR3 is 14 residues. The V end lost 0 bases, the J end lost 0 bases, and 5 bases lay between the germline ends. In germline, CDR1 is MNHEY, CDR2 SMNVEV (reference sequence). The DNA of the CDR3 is TGTGCCAGCAGTTTATCGGGGTACCAAGAGACCCAGTACTTC. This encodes CASSLSGYQETQYF.

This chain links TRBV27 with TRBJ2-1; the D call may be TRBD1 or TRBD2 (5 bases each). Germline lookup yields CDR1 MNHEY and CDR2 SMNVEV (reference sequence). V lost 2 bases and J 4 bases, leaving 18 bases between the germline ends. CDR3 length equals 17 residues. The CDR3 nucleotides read TGTGCCAGCAGTTTACCGATGGGACGAGATTTTTACAATGAGCAGTTCTTC. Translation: CASSLPMGRDFYNEQFF.

CDR3 DNA: TGTGCCAGTAGTGCGAGACAGGGGAGTACCGGGGAGCTGTTTTTT. It codes for CASSARQGSTGELFF. This chain connects TRBV19 to TRBJ2-2, with 8 bases that match TRBD1. Germline assignment: CDR1 LNHDA and CDR2 SQIVND (reference sequence). Trimming removed 5 bases from V and 5 bases from J; junction bases left unmatched: 7. CDR3 length: 15 residues.

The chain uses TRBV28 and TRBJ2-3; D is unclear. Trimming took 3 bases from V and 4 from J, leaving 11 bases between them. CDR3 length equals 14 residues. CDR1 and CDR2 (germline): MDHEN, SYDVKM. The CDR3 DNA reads TGTGCCAGCAGTTTTGAGCCCCGGCCAGATACGCAGTATTTT. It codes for CASSFEPRPDTQYF.

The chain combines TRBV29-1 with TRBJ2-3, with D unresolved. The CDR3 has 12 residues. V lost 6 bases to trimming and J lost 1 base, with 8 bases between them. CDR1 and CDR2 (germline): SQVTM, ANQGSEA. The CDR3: CSVDPGTDTQYF. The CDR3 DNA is TGCAGCGTCGACCCGGGCACAGATACGCAGTATTTT.

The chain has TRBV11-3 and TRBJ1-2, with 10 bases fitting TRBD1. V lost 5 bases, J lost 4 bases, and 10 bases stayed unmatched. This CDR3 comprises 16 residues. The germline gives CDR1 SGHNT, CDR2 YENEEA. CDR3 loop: CASSQPDRGPIYGYTF. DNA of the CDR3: TGTGCCAGCAGCCAACCCGACAGGGGGCCGATCTATGGCTACACCTTC. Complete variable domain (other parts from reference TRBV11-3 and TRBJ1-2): EAGVVQSPRYKIIEKKQPVAFWCNPISGHNTLYWYLQNLGQGPELLIRYENEEAVDDSQLPKDRFSAERLKGVDSTLKIQPAELGDSAVYLCASSQPDRGPIYGYTFGSGTRLTVV.

This CDR3 is CASKAGPYEQYF. DNA of the CDR3: TGTGCCAGCAAAGCGGGCCCCTACGAGCAGTACTTC. The rearrangement uses TRBV6-1 and TRBJ2-7; D perhaps matches TRBD2 (6 bases). V lost 7 bases and J lost 2, with 9 bases in between. This CDR3 region has 12 residues. The germline V gene encodes CDR1 MNHNS and CDR2 SASEGT.

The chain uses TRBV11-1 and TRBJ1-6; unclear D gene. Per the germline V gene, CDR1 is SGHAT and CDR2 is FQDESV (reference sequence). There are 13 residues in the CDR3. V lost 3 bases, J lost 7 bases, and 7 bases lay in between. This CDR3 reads CASSFGSNSPLHF. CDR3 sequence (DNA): TGTGCCAGCAGCTTTGGTTCAAATTCACCCCTCCACTTT.

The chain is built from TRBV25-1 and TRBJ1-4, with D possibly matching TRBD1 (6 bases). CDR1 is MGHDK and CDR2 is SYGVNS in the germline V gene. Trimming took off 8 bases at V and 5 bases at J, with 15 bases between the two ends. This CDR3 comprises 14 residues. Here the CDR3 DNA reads TGTGCCAGCGGACCGGGACAAGTAAATGAAAAACTGTTTTTT. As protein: CASGPGQVNEKLFF.

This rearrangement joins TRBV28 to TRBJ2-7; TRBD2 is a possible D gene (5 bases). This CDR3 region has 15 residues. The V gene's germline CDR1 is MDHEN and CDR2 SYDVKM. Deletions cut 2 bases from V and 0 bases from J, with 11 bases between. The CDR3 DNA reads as TGTGCCAGCAGTTTAATGACGAGGGCCTCCTACGAGCAGTACTTC. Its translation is CASSLMTRASYEQYF.

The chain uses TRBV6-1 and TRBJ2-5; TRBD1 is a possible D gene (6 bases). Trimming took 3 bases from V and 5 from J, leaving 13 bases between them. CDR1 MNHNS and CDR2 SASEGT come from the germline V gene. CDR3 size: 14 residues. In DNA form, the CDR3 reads TGTGCCAGCAGTGAGGGGCAGGGGTGGGAGACCCAGTACTTC. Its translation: CASSEGQGWETQYF.

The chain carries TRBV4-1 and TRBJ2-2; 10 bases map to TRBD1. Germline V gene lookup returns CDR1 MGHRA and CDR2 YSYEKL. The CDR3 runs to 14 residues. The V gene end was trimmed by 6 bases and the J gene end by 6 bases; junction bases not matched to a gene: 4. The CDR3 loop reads CASSRDRGPGELFF. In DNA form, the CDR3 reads TGCGCCAGCAGTCGGGACAGGGGTCCCGGGGAGCTGTTTTTT.

CDR3 sequence: CASSLNSNQPQHF. In DNA, the CDR3 is TGTGCCAGCAGCTTAAATAGCAATCAGCCCCAGCATTTT. This chain links TRBV5-8 with TRBJ1-5; D gene unclear. This CDR3 has 13 amino acids. Trimming stripped 2 bases from V and 0 bases from J, with 3 bases between. The germline V gene has CDR1 SGHTS and CDR2 YDEGEE.

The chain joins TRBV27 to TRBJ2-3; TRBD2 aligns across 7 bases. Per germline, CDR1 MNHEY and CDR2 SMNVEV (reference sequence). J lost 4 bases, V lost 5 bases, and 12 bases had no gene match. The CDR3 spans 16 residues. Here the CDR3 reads CASSGGSGAGSDTQYF. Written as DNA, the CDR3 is TGTGCCAGCAGTGGCGGGAGTGGTGCAGGCTCAGATACGCAGTATTTT.

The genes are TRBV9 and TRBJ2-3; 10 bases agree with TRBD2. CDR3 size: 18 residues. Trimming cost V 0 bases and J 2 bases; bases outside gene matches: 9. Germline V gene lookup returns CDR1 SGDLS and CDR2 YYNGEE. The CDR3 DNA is TGTGCCAGCAGCGTAGACCCCTTAGCGGGGGGAATCACAGATACGCAGTATTTT. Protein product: CASSVDPLAGGITDTQYF.